This TCR beta chain was observed in a study of identical twins. The donors were all healthy and Caucasian. Template switching added a universal primer site, and cDNA bore unique molecular identifiers. One entry per CDR3 protein results from TCRdb running MiXCR on the 5' RACE reads. Counted here are about 1.7 million distinct CDR3 sequences, around 29% occurring once; the ten biggest clones make up about 0.27%. Study findings and constraints: Conclusions were drawn cross-sectionally by statistical analysis, without following the same donors. Beta clonotypes that were abundant in cord blood contained fewer insertions, a pattern absent from memory repertoires.

About this clonotype: The antigen remains unidentified. A junction boundary mismatches the germline segment, possibly from a read error.

Germline V gives CDR1 MNHEY, CDR2 SMNVEV (reference sequence). The CDR3 runs 14 residues. The sequenced sample was cord blood. This sequence originates from a newborn girl in good health. The chain joins TRBV27 to TRBJ1-6, with D possibly being TRBD1 (5 bases). The CDR3 loop reads CASSLWGVNSPPHF. Written as DNA, the CDR3 is TGTGCCAGCAGTTTATGGGGGGTTAATTCACCCCCCCACTTT.